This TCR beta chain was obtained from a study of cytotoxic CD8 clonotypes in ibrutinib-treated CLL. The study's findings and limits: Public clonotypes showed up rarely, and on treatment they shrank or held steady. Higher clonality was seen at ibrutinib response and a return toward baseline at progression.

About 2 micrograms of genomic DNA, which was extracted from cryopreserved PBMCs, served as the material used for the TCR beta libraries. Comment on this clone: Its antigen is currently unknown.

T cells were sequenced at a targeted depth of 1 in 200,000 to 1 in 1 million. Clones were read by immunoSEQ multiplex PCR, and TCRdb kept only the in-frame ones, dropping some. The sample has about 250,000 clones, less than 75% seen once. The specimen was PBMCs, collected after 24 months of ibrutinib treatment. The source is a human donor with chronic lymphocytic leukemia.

The CDR3 nucleotides are TGTGCCAGCAGCGCGGAGGACAGGGGGATCTACGAGCAGTACTTC. This codes for CASSAEDRGIYEQYF. The J gene is TRBJ2-7, the V gene TRBV13, with TRBD1 identical over 10 bases. The CDR3 consists of 15 residues. V dropped 5 bases and J dropped 3; count of bases not matched to a gene: 7. Per germline, CDR1 PRHDT and CDR2 FYEKMQ (reference sequence).